The next 28 T cell receptor beta chains were all read from a single sample in a study of T-cell reconstitution after alpha-beta-depleted transplantation in children. TCRbeta library construction was performed incorporating unique molecular identifiers. Each CDR3 protein gets one entry after TCRdb re-called the PCR reads with MiXCR. This sample has approximately 350,000 distinct CDR3 sequences, with 13% found just once. The source material was PBMCs, sampled from the stem cell graft. The receptors were gathered from a human donor who donated a stem cell graft to a child with Fanconi anemia.

The chain is built from TRBV20-1 and TRBJ1-5; D gene uncertain. Germline assignment: CDR1 DFQATT and CDR2 SNEGSKA (reference sequence). Trimming shortened V by 6 bases and J by 3 bases, and 15 bases separated the two germline ends. This CDR3 has 14 residues. CDR3 region: CSAAEGFDNQPQHF. CDR3 sequence (DNA): TGCAGTGCCGCGGAAGGGTTTGACAATCAGCCCCAGCATTTT.

This clonotype was seen repeatedly, ten times or more. The chain joins TRBV20-1 to TRBJ2-2; D perhaps matches TRBD2 (5 bases). The CDR3 has 15 residues. The ends were cut back, 2 bases at V and 0 bases at J, with 10 bases in the middle. Per the germline V gene, CDR1 is DFQATT and CDR2 is SNEGSKA (reference sequence). CDR3 protein: CSARPPGSNTGELFF. In DNA form, the CDR3 reads TGCAGTGCTAGACCCCCGGGGTCGAACACCGGGGAGCTGTTTTTT.

At least ten counts were recorded for this clonotype. This chain joins TRBV20-1 and TRBJ2-3; D is undetermined. The germline gives CDR1 DFQATT, CDR2 SNEGSKA (reference sequence). Trimming removed 1 base from V and 3 bases from J, with 14 bases in between. The CDR3 is 15 residues long. Here the CDR3 reads CSARGVIGNTDTQYF. The CDR3 DNA is TGCAGTGCTAGAGGAGTCATTGGGAATACAGATACGCAGTATTTT.

This clonotype has a count of ten or more. The chain carries TRBV12-3 or TRBV12-4 and TRBJ2-5; D call uncertain. Trimming left V 4 bases short and J 0 bases short, with 12 bases between. The CDR3 sequence is 15 residues long. The CDR3 DNA reads as TGTGCCAGCAGTTCACTTTCCAAGTACCAAGAGACCCAGTACTTC. The encoded protein is CASSSLSKYQETQYF.

This clonotype showed up just a few times. This chain links TRBV12-3 or TRBV12-4 with TRBJ2-1; D not resolved. CDR3 length equals 13 residues. Trimming left V 4 bases short and J 7 bases short, with 11 bases between. The DNA for the CDR3 is TGTGCCAGCAGTTCCCCCTATTCGAATGAGCAGTTCTTC. It yields the protein CASSSPYSNEQFF.

This clonotype was counted between two and nine times. CDR3 coding DNA: TGTGCCAGCAGTTGGTCACAGCAGAACACTGAAGCTTTCTTT. Translation gives CASSWSQQNTEAFF. The chain couples TRBV5-8 to TRBJ1-1; D gene unclear. This CDR3 comprises 14 residues. CDR1 is SGHTS, CDR2 YDEGEE, per germline. V lost 5 bases, J lost 1 base, and 12 bases lay in between.

This clonotype was counted a few times. V gene TRBV6-1 combines with J gene TRBJ1-4, with unresolved D. This CDR3 has 14 amino acids. Trimming took 8 bases from V and 3 from J, leaving 13 bases between them. The germline gives CDR1 MNHNS, CDR2 SASEGT. The chain's CDR3 is CASRTGFSNEKLFF. CDR3 in DNA: TGTGCCAGCCGAACGGGGTTTTCTAATGAAAAACTGTTTTTT.

This clonotype was observed many times. The rearrangement joins TRBV5-1 to TRBJ2-5, with 11 bases that match TRBD1. The length of the CDR3 is 15 residues. The V and J ends lost 4 bases and 10 bases, in that order; junction bases with no gene match: 12. CDR1 is SGHRS and CDR2 is YFSETQ in the germline V gene. The CDR3 sequence is CASSLRTGGAADQYF. CDR3 sequence (DNA): TGCGCCAGCAGCCTACGGACAGGGGGCGCCGCGGACCAGTACTTC.

The V call is TRBV19, the J call TRBJ1-6; D remains unclear. The CDR3 loop spans 13 amino acids. V lost 7 bases and J lost 7, with 11 bases in between. Germline lookup yields CDR1 LNHDA and CDR2 SQIVND (reference sequence). DNA of the CDR3: TGTGCCAGTAAAGCCAGAGAGAATTCACCCCTCCACTTT. The encoded protein is CASKARENSPLHF.

This clonotype came up a few times. V is TRBV9 and J is TRBJ2-7; TRBD2 matches 12 bases. The length of the CDR3 is 16 residues. J gave up 3 bases and V 3 bases, and 7 bases lay outside the gene matches. In germline, CDR1 is SGDLS, CDR2 YYNGEE. The CDR3 sequence: CASSGGLAGSFYEQYF. DNA of the CDR3: TGTGCCAGCAGCGGAGGACTAGCGGGGAGTTTCTACGAGCAGTACTTC.

V gene TRBV11-2 combines with J gene TRBJ1-1; no reliable D call. Germline values: CDR1 SGHAT, CDR2 FQNNGV. CDR3 size: 13 residues. V lost 6 bases to trimming and J lost 5 bases, with 13 bases between them. The CDR3 protein is CASSPDIWTEAFF. CDR3 coding DNA: TGTGCCAGCAGTCCCGATATATGGACTGAAGCTTTCTTT. The complete variable domain, with remaining parts taken from reference TRBV11-2 and TRBJ1-1, reads EAGVAQSPRYKIIEKRQSVAFWCNPISGHATLYWYQQILGQGPKLLIQFQNNGVVDDSQLPKDRFSAERLKGVDSTLKIQPAKLEDSAVYLCASSPDIWTEAFFGQGTRLTVV.

This clonotype was found a few times. The chain has TRBV6-2 or TRBV6-3 and TRBJ1-2, with 8 bases lining up with TRBD1. This CDR3 contains 17 residues. The V and J ends lost 6 bases and 4 bases, in that order; junction bases with no gene match: 16. The germline V gene has CDR1 MNHEY and CDR2 SVGEGT. The CDR3 DNA reads TGTGCCAGCAGATCGGACAGGGACACACATACCGGCTATGGCTACACCTTC. It yields the protein CASRSDRDTHTGYGYTF.

V gene TRBV9 combines with J gene TRBJ2-5; D possibly corresponds to TRBD1 (5 bases). The CDR3 loop spans 15 amino acids. Germline V gene data show CDR1 as SGDLS and CDR2 as YYNGEE. Trimming shortened V by 0 bases and J by 1 base, and 10 bases separated the two germline ends. The CDR3 DNA sequence: TGTGCCAGCAGCGTAGGGACAACCTCCCAAGAGACCCAGTACTTC. Its protein product is CASSVGTTSQETQYF.

The DNA for the CDR3 is TGTGCCAGCAGCTTAGTCGGCCGGGGAAATGAGCAGTTCTTC. Protein product: CASSLVGRGNEQFF. The chain joins TRBV7-2 to TRBJ2-1; TRBD2 might be the D (5 bases). V lost 1 base and J 7 bases, leaving 11 bases between the germline ends. Germline-derived CDR1 and CDR2 are SGHTA and FQGNSA. The CDR3 is 14 amino acids.

This clonotype was detected a few times. This chain connects TRBV4-3 to TRBJ1-1, with 7 bases that match TRBD1. The V and J ends lost 0 bases and 0 bases, in that order; junction bases with no gene match: 7. The CDR3 runs to 17 residues. Germline V CDR1 and CDR2: LGHNA, YSLEER. Written as DNA, the CDR3 is TGCGCCAGCAGCCAAGATTCTAGGGGGCCCTTGAACACTGAAGCTTTCTTT. Translation gives CASSQDSRGPLNTEAFF.

In its sample, this clonotype was seen many times. The CDR3 is CASSYSNREVEKLFF. CDR3 bases: TGTGCCAGCAGTTACTCTAACAGGGAAGTTGAAAAACTGTTTTTT. V and J are TRBV6-5 and TRBJ1-4; D possibly corresponds to TRBD1 (6 bases). The V end was cut by 0 bases, the J end by 7 bases, with 12 bases between. This CDR3 is 15 amino acids long. In germline, CDR1 is MNHEY, CDR2 SVGAGI.

This clonotype was recorded at least ten times. The rearrangement uses TRBV7-2 and TRBJ2-3; D gene unclear. The CDR3 is made up of 13 amino acids. Germline CDR1 SGHTA, CDR2 FQGNSA. The V end lost 2 bases, the J end lost 9 bases, and 12 bases lay between the germline ends. Here the CDR3 DNA reads TGTGCCAGCAGCTTAAGTCATGGCATAACGCAGTATTTT. Translated: CASSLSHGITQYF.

The rearrangement uses TRBV30 and TRBJ2-7; 9 bases match TRBD1. J was trimmed by 2 bases and V by 5 bases; bases with no gene match: 4. The CDR3 consists of 13 residues. Germline values: CDR1 GTSNPN, CDR2 SVGIG (reference sequence). CDR3 amino acids: CAWSRTGAYEQYF. The CDR3 DNA sequence: TGTGCCTGGTCCCGGACAGGGGCCTACGAGCAGTACTTC.

CDR3 sequence (DNA): TGTGCCACCAGAGAAGGGGGCCCAGATACGCAGTATTTT. Translating it yields CATREGGPDTQYF. The V gene is TRBV10-3, the J gene TRBJ2-3; 7 bases agree with TRBD1. The CDR3 runs 13 residues. V was pared by 10 bases and J by 4 bases, with 8 bases of the junction left unmatched. The germline gives CDR1 ENHRY, CDR2 SYGVKD.

In this sample, this clonotype turned up a few times. The rearrangement links TRBV12-3 or TRBV12-4 to TRBJ2-1; TRBD1 aligns across 8 bases. The CDR3 runs to 15 residues. J gave up 6 bases and V 2 bases, and 6 bases lay outside the gene matches. This CDR3 reads CASSLRQGPGNEQFF. The CDR3 nucleotides are TGTGCCAGCAGTTTAAGACAGGGGCCCGGCAATGAGCAGTTCTTC.

This chain uses TRBV28 with TRBJ1-2; D not certain. CDR1 and CDR2 from the germline V gene are MDHEN and SYDVKM. V dropped 5 bases and J dropped 7 bases, with 17 bases sitting between them. The CDR3 has 14 amino acids. CDR3 sequence: CASSRRPQVGGYTF. The CDR3 DNA reads as TGTGCCAGCAGTCGGCGCCCCCAGGTCGGTGGCTACACCTTC.

CDR3: CATSRDNTVPYGYTF. The CDR3 DNA reads as TGTGCCACCAGCAGAGATAATACAGTCCCTTATGGCTACACCTTC. The rearrangement joins TRBV15 to TRBJ1-2, with D unresolved. Germline CDR1 reads LNHNV; CDR2 reads YYDKDF (reference sequence). V was clipped by 0 bases and J by 5 bases, with 13 bases between them. The CDR3 loop spans 15 amino acids.

This rearrangement joins TRBV28 to TRBJ1-1; 7 nucleotides agree with TRBD1. J was trimmed by 2 bases and V by 3 bases; bases with no gene match: 9. The CDR3 is 16 amino acids. Germline values: CDR1 MDHEN, CDR2 SYDVKM. The CDR3 here is CASSFRGVITNTEAFF. CDR3 DNA: TGTGCCAGCAGTTTCAGGGGGGTTATTACAAACACTGAAGCTTTCTTT.

This clonotype was picked up a small number of times. The genes are TRBV6-1 and TRBJ2-5; D not certain. Germline V CDR1 and CDR2: MNHNS, SASEGT. This CDR3 is built from 15 residues. Trimming stripped 1 base from V and 2 bases from J, with 11 bases between. In nucleotides, the CDR3 is TGTGCCAGCAGTGAAGGGGTGACACCGCAAGAGACCCAGTACTTC. Its translation: CASSEGVTPQETQYF.

This clonotype came up a few times. The chain couples TRBV28 to TRBJ2-7; 7 nucleotides match TRBD1. Germline CDR1 and CDR2: MDHEN and SYDVKM. This CDR3 has 11 residues. V lost 10 bases and J lost 6; bases outside the gene matches: 6. The CDR3 DNA follows: TGTGCCACTTCGACAGGGATCGAGCAGTACGTC. It translates to CATSTGIEQYV.

Regarding this clonotype: The junction departs from germline at one end; a sequencing error may be responsible. The chain recombines TRBV7-8 with TRBJ2-5, with 7 bases matching TRBD1. CDR1 and CDR2 from the germline V gene are SGHVS and FQNEAQ. The CDR3 extends over 14 amino acids. The CDR3 sequence is CASRLEQGPETQYF. CDR3 in DNA: TGTGCCAGCAGGTTAGAACAGGGGCCGGAGACCCAGTACTTC.

This clonotype was counted at least ten times. DNA of the CDR3: TGCAGTGTCCATCCCACGGCGTCACTTACGAACACTGAAGCTTTCTTT. Protein sequence: CSVHPTASLTNTEAFF. The chain links TRBV20-1 to TRBJ1-1; D not certain. Per germline, CDR1 DFQATT and CDR2 SNEGSKA (reference sequence). Trimming cost V 7 bases and J 1 base, with 22 bases left between them. The CDR3 contains 16 residues.

This clonotype was counted at least ten times. In nucleotides, the CDR3 is TGTGCCACCAGCAGAGATCTAGCGGGGGAGCAGTACTTC. It specifies CATSRDLAGEQYF. The gene calls are TRBV15 and TRBJ2-7; 9 bases agree with TRBD2. The CDR3 has 13 amino acids. The trim removed 0 bases at V and 7 bases at J, leaving 1 base unmatched. Germline values: CDR1 LNHNV, CDR2 YYDKDF (reference sequence).